A selection of T cell receptor beta chains follows, all from one sample in a study of identical twins. MiXCR was run by TCRdb on the 5' RACE reads, yielding one entry per CDR3 protein. The repertoire has about 570,000 distinct CDR3 sequences, 9.6% of them found once; the top ten carry roughly 3.2%. The data were also submitted as part of a second study, on yellow fever vaccine responses in identical twins.

Sequencing was carried out using PBMCs. Receptors originate from a woman under 30 in good health. CDR3s include the opening cysteine and the closing phenylalanine or tryptophan.

>TRBV28|TRBJ2-5
CASSWTGGRETQYF
>TRBV7-9|TRBJ2-3
CASSSTGTTITDTQYF
>TRBV7-9|TRBJ2-7
CASSSARNSYEQYF
>TRBV11-2|TRBJ2-1
CASSLVRRGGFDEQFF
>TRBV14|TRBJ2-1
CASSQGPGTVGNEQFF
>TRBV28|TRBJ2-5
CASTPGRQETQYF
>TRBV20-1|TRBJ1-1
CSARAGTEAFF
>TRBV7-2|TRBJ2-5
CASSLPRTSGQETQYF
>TRBV11-2|TRBJ2-1
CASSLVVMVPYNEQFF
>TRBV9|TRBJ2-1
CASSIRWTGTSYNEQFF
>TRBV12-3/TRBV12-4|TRBJ2-2
CASSFKTVRPGELFF
>TRBV5-5|TRBJ2-7
CASSLDGGASYEQYF
>TRBV5-1|TRBJ2-1
CASRMGTGGNGEQFF
>TRBV6-5|TRBJ1-1
CASRYREVGNTEAFF
>TRBV4-1|TRBJ1-1
CASSQAGRGGTEAFF
>TRBV7-2|TRBJ2-3
CASSHWGSNSDTQYF
>TRBV4-3|TRBJ2-1
CASSQGGRTSGINLYNEQFF
>TRBV11-1|TRBJ2-7
CASSLGESPSYEQYF
>TRBV9|TRBJ2-1
CASSVQGAVRYNEQFF
>TRBV6-5|TRBJ2-1
CASSYRLAGGYNEQFF
>TRBV28|TRBJ1-1
CASSPAVRNTEAFF
>TRBV29-1|TRBJ2-7
CSVELGSSYEQYF
>TRBV19|TRBJ2-1
CASSIGQGTYNEQFF
>TRBV20-1|TRBJ2-7
CSARADSYEQYF
>TRBV3-1|TRBJ2-2
CASSQEKDFPNPRTGELFF
>TRBV27|TRBJ2-7
CASSSLTETYEQYF